These 8 T cell receptor beta chains originate from one sample sequenced in a study of cytotoxic CD8 clonotypes in ibrutinib-treated CLL. Assay used: immunoSEQ multiplex PCR; TCRdb lists only in-frame clones, some missing. The sample lists fewer than 85,000 clones; about 76% were seen once. This specimen consisted of PBMCs, obtained after 12 months of ibrutinib treatment. All receptors derive from a human donor with chronic lymphocytic leukemia.

The J gene is TRBJ2-2, the V gene TRBV6-6; 9 bases match TRBD1. Germline V lookup: CDR1 MNHNY, CDR2 SVGAGI (reference sequence). The J segment lost 4 bases and the V segment lost 6 bases, leaving 6 bases of the junction unmatched. The length of the CDR3 is 15 residues. CDR3 sequence: CASRPGTGSTGELFF. The CDR3 coding sequence is TGTGCCAGCAGACCCGGGACAGGGTCCACCGGGGAGCTGTTTTTT.

The chain recombines TRBV6-5 with TRBJ2-7, with a tentative D call TRBD1 (6 bases). CDR3 length equals 16 residues. V was pared by 0 bases and J by 2 bases, with 14 bases between. Per germline, CDR1 MNHEY and CDR2 SVGAGI. The CDR3 spells CASSYSLTGIPYEQYF. CDR3 coding DNA: TGTGCCAGCAGTTACTCCCTTACAGGGATCCCCTACGAGCAGTACTTC.

V and J are TRBV29-1 and TRBJ1-5; 9 nucleotides line up with TRBD1. Germline V lookup: CDR1 SQVTM, CDR2 ANQGSEA. This CDR3 comprises 16 residues. The V gene end was trimmed by 6 bases and the J gene end by 2 bases; junction bases not matched to a gene: 11. This chain's CDR3 is CSVRDRAIGGNQPQHF. CDR3 bases: TGCAGCGTCCGGGACAGGGCAATTGGGGGCAATCAGCCCCAGCATTTT.

This clone was seen just once. V usage is TRBV7-9 and J usage is TRBJ2-7, with D possibly being TRBD2 (6 bases). The germline V and J ends were trimmed by 5 bases and 2 bases, with 13 bases remaining between them. The germline V gene encodes CDR1 SEHNR and CDR2 FQNEAQ (reference sequence). The CDR3 contains 14 residues. As DNA, the CDR3 is TGTGCCAGCAGCCCCCGAGGGAGGCCCTACGAGCAGTACTTC. This codes for CASSPRGRPYEQYF.

The J gene is TRBJ2-5, the V gene TRBV2; maybe TRBD2 (7 bases). Trimming left V 2 bases short and J 5 bases short, with 15 bases between. Germline CDR1 is SNHLY and CDR2 is FYNNEI. The CDR3 has 15 residues. CDR3 nucleotide sequence: TGTGCCAGCAGTGAATTTGCGGGGGCGGGGGAGACCCAGTACTTC. It translates to CASSEFAGAGETQYF.

The chain couples TRBV10-3 to TRBJ2-3; D is ambiguous. Trimming pared 4 bases from V and 5 bases from J, leaving 13 bases between. The CDR3 loop spans 14 amino acids. CDR1 is ENHRY, CDR2 SYGVKD, per germline. The CDR3 coding sequence is TGTGCCATCAGTGGAGCCCGAAGTGGAGATACGCAGTATTTT. This gives the protein CAISGARSGDTQYF.

This clone showed up just once. The J gene is TRBJ2-5, the V gene TRBV27; D possibly uses TRBD1 or TRBD2 (5 bases each). The CDR3 length is 13 residues. The germline V and J ends were trimmed by 5 bases and 5 bases, with 12 bases remaining between them. The germline CDR1 and CDR2 sequences are MNHEY and SMNVEV (reference sequence). The CDR3 DNA sequence: TGTGCCAGCAGTCCACCCTGGGACGAGACCCAGTACTTC. It codes for CASSPPWDETQYF.

The chain employs TRBV28 and TRBJ1-5; D perhaps matches TRBD1 (5 bases). The CDR3 extends over 12 amino acids. Deletions cut 6 bases from V and 9 bases from J, with 12 bases between. Germline V gene lookup returns CDR1 MDHEN and CDR2 SYDVKM. CDR3: CASRQTDSPQHF. In DNA, the CDR3 is TGTGCCAGCAGACAGACAGACTCGCCCCAGCATTTT.